This TCR beta chain is drawn from a study of immune reconstitution after stem cell transplant in scleroderma. Relative to its sample, this clonotype is medium-sized. TCRdb re-called the RT-PCR reads with MiXCR, one entry per CDR3 protein. The table has around 960 distinct CDR3 sequences, about 9.4% seen once. The germline V gene encodes CDR1 SQVTM and CDR2 ANQGSEA. Trimming stripped 4 bases from V and 0 bases from J, with 16 bases between. The CDR3 loop spans 15 amino acids. The TCR was taken from a male donor with systemic sclerosis. The sample was gathered before or after autologous hematopoietic stem cell transplantation (not recorded which). This chain joins TRBV29-1 and TRBJ2-7; no clear D. The CDR3 reads CSVAIRAHHSYEQYF. The CDR3 DNA is TGCAGCGTTGCCATCCGGGCTCATCACTCCTACGAGCAGTACTTC.